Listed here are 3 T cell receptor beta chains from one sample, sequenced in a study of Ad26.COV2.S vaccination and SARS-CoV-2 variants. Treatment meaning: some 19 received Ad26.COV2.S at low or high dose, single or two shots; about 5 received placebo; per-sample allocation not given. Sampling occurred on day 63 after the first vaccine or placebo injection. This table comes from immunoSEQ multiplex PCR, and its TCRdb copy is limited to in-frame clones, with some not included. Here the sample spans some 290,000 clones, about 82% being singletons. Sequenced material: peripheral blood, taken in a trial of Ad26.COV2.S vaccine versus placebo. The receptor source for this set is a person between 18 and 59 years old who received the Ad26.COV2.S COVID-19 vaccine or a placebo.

CDR3 DNA sequence: TGCAGCGTTGAAGGGGACAGGTCGAGGACTGAAGCTTTCTTT. Its translation is CSVEGDRSRTEAFF. This chain joins TRBV29-1 and TRBJ1-1; 8 bases map to TRBD1. CDR3 length equals 14 residues. The germline V gene has CDR1 SQVTM and CDR2 ANQGSEA. J lost 5 bases, V lost 1 base, and 6 bases had no gene match.

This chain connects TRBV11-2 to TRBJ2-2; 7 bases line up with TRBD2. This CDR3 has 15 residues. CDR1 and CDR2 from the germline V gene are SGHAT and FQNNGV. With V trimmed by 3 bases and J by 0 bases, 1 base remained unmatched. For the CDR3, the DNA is TGTGCCAGCAGCTTGAGCGGGGCGAACACCGGGGAGCTGTTTTTT. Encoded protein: CASSLSGANTGELFF.

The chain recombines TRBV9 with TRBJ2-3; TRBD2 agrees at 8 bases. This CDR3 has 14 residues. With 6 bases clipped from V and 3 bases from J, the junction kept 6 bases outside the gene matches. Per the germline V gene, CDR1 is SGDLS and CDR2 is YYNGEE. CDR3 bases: TGTGCCAGCACAAGGACTAGCCGTACAGATACGCAGTATTTT. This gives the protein CASTRTSRTDTQYF.